Included here is one T cell receptor beta chain sequence, with context. The sample holds a few counts of this clone. There is no known antigen for this receptor. No much larger clone exists at a distance of one base, and base qualities are not known. Donors were healthy HIV-negative adults with no recently reported acute infections or vaccinations. All donors were Caucasian adults living in Nashville, Tennessee, USA. For unsorted samples, some 87 million PBMCs were counted, and genomic DNA was extracted using the QIAamp DNA Blood Mini kit. Blood was collected by leukapheresis, and PBMCs were isolated by Ficoll-Histopaque density gradient centrifugation and then cryopreserved in liquid nitrogen vapor phase. This entry comes from a study of shared clonotypes between healthy human individuals (dated by TCRdb to about 2020). The study in broad terms: The cohort included a few men and a couple of women between 18 and 49 years of age. Blood TCR repertoires of about five healthy adults were deeply sequenced to estimate repertoire size and the extent of clonotype sharing between individuals. Libraries were prepared and TCR repertoires were sequenced by different laboratories using diverse techniques, in order to increase sequencing depth and limit assay-specific biases. Per donor, leukapheresis produced somewhere between about 0.85 and 9.5 billion PBMCs. Here is what the overall study found, with its caveats: Pairwise subsampling led to the expectation that sequencing depth would affect the degree of clonotype sharing among donors. The genetic and exposure-history diversity represented was limited by the small number of donors. Sampling was limited to blood, and TCR repertoires in tissue likely differ from TCR repertoires in blood.

Using the deep immunoSEQ assay, TCR CDR3 regions were amplified from genomic DNA by multiplex PCR. Extracted genomic DNA from each cell subset was distributed evenly across all wells of several immunoSEQ 96-well plates, and each plate was treated as a replicate. For unsorted PBMC, about 300 ng genomic DNA, equal to 30,000 or so T cell genomes, was loaded into each replicate PCR. Genomic DNA from unsorted PBMC was sequenced over ten immunoSEQ deep assay plates. Purified libraries were measured with a Qubit 3.0 fluorometer, size-checked on a Bioanalyzer 2100, and measured again with the KAPA Library Quantification kit. Each immunoSEQ 96-well plate was sequenced on its own single-read 150-cycle Illumina NextSeq 550 flow cell. The paper's data handling went like this. Because the immunoSEQ output included only junctional sequences and no quality scores, the filtering could not be the same as the filtering used for full-length reads. Sequences were annotated with PyIR, a Python wrapper for IgBLAST v1.9, and V/J genes and CDR3 were assigned using IMGT germline references. Reads were filtered out if the reads had weak V/J assignments (E-value above 1e-6), no CDR3, stop codons, out-of-frame junctions, or ambiguous translated residues. V3J clonotypes were defined as sequences sharing an identical inferred V gene, J gene, and CDR3 amino acid sequence. Percentage overlap between repertoires was calculated by dividing the number of shared unique clonotypes by the size of the smaller repertoire. Repertoire richness was assessed with RTK rarefaction, the Chao1 estimator, and Recon v2.1 estimates of unobserved clonotypes. Imported from immuneACCESS, the table was reduced by TCRdb to in-frame sequences with V and J called. These copies leave out some clones; in studies compared against another copy, an unresolved V gene accounts for under half, and the cause of the remainder is not known. Clonal size and the V and J genes are those of that table, whereas D and trimming came from the DNA. The sample contains 500,000 to 650,000 clones, around 76% of them found a single time. The top ten clones comprise 12% of the sample.

From a lookup of the germline V gene, CDR1 and CDR2 are KGHSH and LQKENI. V loses 2 bases of germline sequence and J loses 4 bases, and the interval between the two ends is 11 bases. The CDR3 spans 14 residues, from the cysteine through the phenylalanine. Just the 42-base CDR3 DNA is kept, in frame starting at base 1. The receptor's source is a woman between 40 and 55 years old in good health. Some clones in this sample may be carry-over from other donors' samples. The sequenced material came from PBMCs. The V gene is TRBV18 and the J gene is TRBJ1-1; TRBD1 is perhaps the D gene, given 6 matching bases. The nucleotide sequence reads TGTGCCAGCTCACCAAGTCTGGACAGCACTGAAGCTTTCTTT. This codes for CASSPSLDSTEAFF.